These T cell receptor beta chains were read from a single sample in a study of cytomegalovirus exposure and HLA in healthy donors. This table comes from immunoSEQ multiplex PCR, and its TCRdb copy is limited to in-frame clones, with some not included. Here the sample spans 150,000 to 200,000 clones, roughly 80% being singletons. What was sequenced was PBMCs. All receptors derive from a woman in her thirties or forties in good health and CMV-seronegative. Both conserved end residues are part of each CDR3. A D gene is named only where the DNA matches it firmly. Not all rows give a size; the values are once, few, many and, for expanded clones, a class.

16,TRBJ2-2,TRBV19,-,TRBD1,TGTGCCAGTAGGAACCGGGACAGGGTCCCCACCGGGGAGCTGTTTTTT,CASRNRDRVPTGELFF
14,TRBJ2-4,TRBV2,few,-,TGTGCCAGCAGTGAATATTCTCCCAAAAACAGTCAGTACTTC,CASSEYSPKNSQYF
13,TRBJ2-7,TRBV11-1,-,-,TGTGCCAGCAGCTTAAACGACAGAACCGAGCAGTACTTC,CASSLNDRTEQYF
14,TRBJ2-7,TRBV19,-,TRBD1,TGTGCCAGTAGTATCAGGACAGGGGCCTACGAGCAGTACTTC,CASSIRTGAYEQYF
13,TRBJ1-1,TRBV11-3,-,-,TGTGCCAGCAGCACTGAGGTCCTCACTGAAGCTTTCTTT,CASSTEVLTEAFF
13,TRBJ2-7,TRBV7-2,few,TRBD1,TGTGCCAGCAGCTTAGGTACTAACGACAGGGGGAACTTC,CASSLGTNDRGNF
13,TRBJ2-2,TRBV6-5,-,TRBD1,TGTGCCAGCAGTGACAGGGGGCCCGGGGAGCTGTTTTTT,CASSDRGPGELFF
14,TRBJ2-3,TRBV11-2,few,TRBD2,TGTGCCAGCAGCTTAGCGGGAGGGCCAGATACGCAGTATTTT,CASSLAGGPDTQYF
15,TRBJ1-2,TRBV4-1,-,-,TGCGCCAGCAGCCAAGAGATGCGGGGGGCGGGTGGCTACACCTTC,CASSQEMRGAGGYTF
12,TRBJ2-7,TRBV6-6,-,TRBD1,TGTGCCAGCAGGTCGGACAGGTACGAGCAGTACTTC,CASRSDRYEQYF
14,TRBJ2-7,TRBV5-1,-,-,TGCGCCAGCAGCTCTGGGCCTCAAGGGGCTGAGCAGTACTTC,CASSSGPQGAEQYF
13,TRBJ2-2,TRBV2,-,-,TGTGCCAGCAGTGTACGGGGAACCGGGGAGCTGTTTTTT,CASSVRGTGELFF
15,TRBJ2-7,TRBV28,-,TRBD2,TGTGCCAGCAGTGCCGCGACTAGCGGGAGGTACGAGCAGTACTTC,CASSAATSGRYEQYF
16,TRBJ2-2,TRBV5-1,-,TRBD2,TGCGCCAGCAGCCCCCGGGGGGGCCTTAACACCGGGGAGCTGTTTTTT,CASSPRGGLNTGELFF
15,TRBJ2-7,TRBV11-3,once,-,TGTGCCAGCAGCCCACGGGGGTCCAACTCCTACGAGCAGTACTTC,CASSPRGSNSYEQYF
16,TRBJ1-4,TRBV4-3,-,-,TGCGCCAGCAGCCAAGATGGGGAGGGGTTGGGTGAAAAACTGTTTTTT,CASSQDGEGLGEKLFF
13,TRBJ2-3,TRBV7-3,-,-,TGTGCCAGCAGCTTAATCTCCACAGATACGCAGTATTTT,CASSLISTDTQYF
14,TRBJ2-4,TRBV2,once,TRBD1,TGTGCCAGCTGCAGGGGGCTTACCAAAAACAGTCAGTACTTC,CASCRGLTKNSQYF
13,TRBJ2-3,TRBV30,-,-,TGTGCCTGGAGTGTCGGGAATACAGATACGCAGTATTTT,CAWSVGNTDTQYF
15,TRBJ2-3,TRBV6-1,-,-,TGTGCCAGCAGTTTGGCCGGGGATAGCACAGATACGCAGTATTTT,CASSLAGDSTDTQYF
14,TRBJ1-2,TRBV4-1,-,-,TGCGCCAGCAGCCAAGAATCGGGGGGTGGAGGCTACACCTTC,CASSQESGGGGYTF
14,TRBJ2-7,TRBV27,-,TRBD1,TGTGCCAGCAGAGGGACAGGGGGCTCCAACGAGCAGTACTTC,CASRGTGGSNEQYF
20,TRBJ2-3,TRBV7-6,-,TRBD2,TGTGCCAGCAGCTTAGGGGGACTGAATTTCAGGAAGGGAGGGTCAGATACGCAGTATTTT,CASSLGGLNFRKGGSDTQYF
10,TRBJ1-1,TRBV20-1,-,-,TGCAGTGCTAGAGATAGAATCATTTCCTTT,CSARDRIISF
15,TRBJ1-5,TRBV5-1,few,-,TGCGCCAGCAGCCCTGAACAGCCGAGCAATCAGCCCCAGCATTTT,CASSPEQPSNQPQHF
15,TRBJ1-4,TRBV10-3,-,TRBD1,TGTGCCATCAGTGAGTCGGACAGGCTGAATGAAAAACTGTTTTTT,CAISESDRLNEKLFF
16,TRBJ2-3,TRBV5-6,-,TRBD2,TGTGCCAGCAGCTTGATTGGACTAGCGGGCACAGATACGCAGTATTTT,CASSLIGLAGTDTQYF
15,TRBJ2-7,TRBV5-1,-,-,TGCGCCAGCAGCTTGCTGCAGGGTCGGACCTACGAGCAGTACTTC,CASSLLQGRTYEQYF
16,TRBJ2-5,TRBV7-8,few,-,TGTGCCAGCAGCTTACGAATAATCGGCGGAAAAGAGACCCAGTACTTC,CASSLRIIGGKETQYF
15,TRBJ2-3,TRBV19,-,-,TGTGCCAGTAGTACCCAACCCGGTGGCACAGATACGCAGTATTTT,CASSTQPGGTDTQYF
15,TRBJ2-3,TRBV6-5,-,-,TGTGCCAGCAAAACCTCCCGGACTTCCGCCGGTACGCAGTATTTT,CASKTSRTSAGTQYF
15,TRBJ2-5,TRBV4-1,-,TRBD2,TGCGCCAGCAGCAAGGGACTAGCGGGGCAAGAGACCCAGTACTTC,CASSKGLAGQETQYF
12,TRBJ2-1,TRBV19,once,-,TGTGCCAGTAGTACAGGGTACAATGAGCAGTTCTTC,CASSTGYNEQFF
17,TRBJ2-1,TRBV7-9,-,TRBD2,TGTGCCAGCAGCTTCTACGGGGGGGCCGGTGTATACAATGAGCAGTTCTTC,CASSFYGGAGVYNEQFF
18,TRBJ2-2,TRBV4-1,once,-,TGCGCCAGCAGCCAGATGGTTTGGACAGACCTTAACACCGGGGAGCTGTTTTTT,CASSQMVWTDLNTGELFF
12,TRBJ1-1,TRBV5-4,-,-,TGTGCCAGCAGCAGAGGCGACACTGAAGCTTTCTTT,CASSRGDTEAFF
14,TRBJ2-7,TRBV7-9,few,TRBD1,TGTGCCAGCAGCTCGACAGGGGAGTGGGACGAGCAGTACTTC,CASSSTGEWDEQYF